The 24 T cell receptor beta chains listed next were all sequenced from one sample in a study of T cell repertoires in aging, cancer and after chemotherapy. Multiplex touch-down PCR with TRB-A/B primers amplified rearranged V-D-J TRB sequences. TCRdb re-analysed the multiplex PCR reads in MiXCR, keeping a single row per CDR3 protein. The sample includes about 1,300 distinct CDR3 sequences, 16% seen only once; the top ten take approximately 17%. TCR beta rearrangements were amplified from peripheral blood genomic DNA. Material: blood. These receptors were collected from a human donor with a solid tumor.

This chain links TRBV6-2 or TRBV6-3 with TRBJ2-1; no definite D call. With 2 bases removed from V and 4 bases from J, the gap between germline ends came to 12 bases. This CDR3 has 15 amino acids. Germline CDR1 MNHEY, CDR2 SVGEGT. In DNA form, the CDR3 reads TGTGCCAGCAGTTACGTGGCCCGAGAGTACAATGAGCAGTTCTTC. Its protein is CASSYVAREYNEQFF.

CDR3 sequence reads: CASSFSGQRGEAFF. The CDR3 bases are TGTGCCAGCAGTTTTTCCGGCCAACGGGGTGAAGCTTTCTTT. V is TRBV12-3 or TRBV12-4 and J is TRBJ1-1; D call uncertain. Trimming left V 3 bases short and J 7 bases short, with 15 bases between. The CDR3 consists of 14 residues.

J is TRBJ1-1 and V is TRBV13; tentative D call: TRBD1 (6 bases). The germline gives CDR1 PRHDT, CDR2 FYEKMQ (reference sequence). The V and J ends lost 1 base and 9 bases respectively, with 12 bases between them. CDR3 length equals 13 residues. The CDR3 nucleotides read TGTGCCAGCAGCTTAGTTGGCAGGGGAAAAGCTTTCTTT. Protein sequence: CASSLVGRGKAFF.

V and J are TRBV5-1 and TRBJ2-5; D possibly uses TRBD1 or TRBD2 (5 bases each). The germline V gene encodes CDR1 SGHRS and CDR2 YFSETQ. This CDR3 contains 15 residues. V was pared by 0 bases and J by 5 bases, with 14 bases between. CDR3 in DNA: TGCGCCAGCAGCTTGGATGGGACCCCCCTGGAGACCCAGTACTTC. This encodes CASSLDGTPLETQYF.

The J gene is TRBJ1-2, the V gene TRBV5-1; D remains unclear. Looked up from germline, CDR1 is SGHRS and CDR2 is YFSETQ. The CDR3 loop spans 14 amino acids. The V gene lost 4 bases and the J gene lost 4 bases, with 14 bases spanning the gap. DNA of the CDR3: TGCGCCAGCAGCCCCGGTACGGAAAGCTATGGCTACACCTTC. Protein: CASSPGTESYGYTF. The full variable domain, in which reference TRBV5-1 and TRBJ1-2 provide the parts outside the CDR3, is KAGVTQTPRYLIKTRGQQVTLSCSPISGHRSVSWYQQTPGQGLQFLFEYFSETQRNKGNFPGRFSGRQFSNSRSEMNVSTLELGDSALYLCASSPGTESYGYTFGSGTRLTVV.

By its share, this clonotype is medium-sized. The chain recombines TRBV19 with TRBJ1-1, with 9 bases matching TRBD1. Germline CDR1 and CDR2: LNHDA and SQIVND (reference sequence). V shed 5 bases and J 5 bases; nucleotides not matched to a gene: 6. The CDR3 has 14 residues. CDR3 DNA sequence: TGTGCCAGTAGTGGGTACAGGGGGCCAACTGAAGCTTTCTTT. Translation gives CASSGYRGPTEAFF.

This clonotype is categorized as medium-sized (0.01 to 0.1%). The gene calls are TRBV6-5 and TRBJ2-1, with 8 positions matching TRBD1. This CDR3 is 15 amino acids long. Trimming removed 5 bases from V and 10 bases from J; junction bases left unmatched: 13. The germline V gene has CDR1 MNHEY and CDR2 SVGAGI. As DNA, the CDR3 is TGTGCCAGCAGTCTTCGACAGGGGCGCAGAGGGGAGCAGTTCTTC. Translated, it gives CASSLRQGRRGEQFF.

By share of the sample, this clonotype is large (0.1 to 1%). V and J are TRBV12-3 or TRBV12-4 and TRBJ1-6; no definite D call. V was shortened by 5 bases and J by 12 bases, with 20 bases between the two germline ends. This CDR3 is 15 amino acids long. The CDR3: CASSPRPATWGPLHF. The CDR3 nucleotides read TGTGCCAGCAGTCCCCGTCCGGCCACCTGGGGACCCCTCCACTTT.

This rearrangement joins TRBV7-6 to TRBJ1-5, with 7 bases identical to TRBD1. This CDR3 is 16 amino acids long. The trim removed 1 base at V and 0 bases at J, leaving 3 bases unmatched. Germline values: CDR1 SGHVS, CDR2 FNYEAQ. The CDR3 nucleotides are TGTGCCAGCAGCTTAGGCGACAGGGTTAGCAATCAGCCCCAGCATTTT. This encodes CASSLGDRVSNQPQHF.

This clonotype rates as medium-sized. The chain links TRBV6-1 to TRBJ2-7; 12 bases fit TRBD2. CDR1 is MNHNS, CDR2 SASEGT, per germline. Trimming at V came to 3 bases and at J to 1 base, leaving 1 base not matched to a gene. The CDR3 extends over 15 amino acids. CDR3 DNA sequence: TGTGCCAGCAGTGACCTAGCGGGGGGGTCCTACGAGCAGTACTTC. Translated: CASSDLAGGSYEQYF.

The sample holds one count of this clonotype. A single base separates this from a much larger clone, so it may be a read error. This chain joins TRBV6-5 and TRBJ2-7; possible D gene TRBD2, 5 bases. V lost 10 bases to trimming and J lost 1 base, with 8 bases between them. Germline loops: CDR1 MNHEY, CDR2 SVGAGI. The CDR3 runs to 11 residues. The CDR3 nucleotides read TGTGCCATGGAGGTATCCTACGAGCAGTACTTC. The encoded protein is CAMEVSYEQYF.

This clonotype was observed a few times. The V gene is TRBV5-3, the J gene TRBJ1-2, with D perhaps matching TRBD1 (6 bases). TRBV5-3 qualifies as an ORF whose function is uncertain. The CDR3 has 14 amino acids. Trimming took 0 bases from V and 8 from J, leaving 14 bases between them. This chain's CDR3 is CARSLAPRGFGYTF. CDR3 in DNA: TGTGCCAGAAGCTTGGCCCCCAGGGGATTCGGCTACACCTTC.

This clonotype is judged medium-sized. V gene TRBV6-1 combines with J gene TRBJ1-2, with 8 bases aligning to TRBD1. Trimming removed 6 bases from V and 6 bases from J; junction bases left unmatched: 12. Germline CDR1 reads MNHNS; CDR2 reads SASEGT. This CDR3 is 15 amino acids long. The CDR3 loop is CASSVNQGARDGYTF. The DNA for the CDR3 is TGTGCCAGCAGCGTAAATCAGGGGGCGCGGGATGGCTACACCTTC.

Sample share makes this clonotype large. The gene calls are TRBV6-5 and TRBJ1-1; D possibly corresponds to TRBD1 (5 bases). V lost 7 bases to trimming and J lost 8 bases, with 11 bases between them. The CDR3 runs to 11 residues. Germline loops: CDR1 MNHEY, CDR2 SVGAGI. The CDR3 is CASTQGTEAFF. In DNA form, the CDR3 reads TGTGCCAGCACTCAAGGGACCGAAGCTTTCTTT.

This clonotype was counted a few times. The chain has TRBV12-3 or TRBV12-4 and TRBJ1-4; possibly TRBD1 for D (6 bases). This CDR3 is built from 12 residues. V lost 6 bases, J lost 7 bases, and 9 bases lay in between. CDR3 DNA sequence: TGTGCCAGCAGGAAGGGGGTTGAAAAACTGTTTTTT. This encodes CASRKGVEKLFF.

J is TRBJ1-3 and V is TRBV7-2; D may be TRBD1 (6 bases). CDR1 and CDR2 (germline): SGHTA, FQGNSA. The CDR3 runs to 19 residues. Trimming took 2 bases from V and 4 from J, leaving 24 bases between them. The CDR3 nucleotides read TGTGCCAGCAGCTTACCACTGGGCGGGGGCCAGGGAGCCGGAAACACCATATATTTT. Protein product: CASSLPLGGGQGAGNTIYF.

CDR3 loop: CASSHELAGTGELFF. Written as DNA, the CDR3 is TGCGCCAGCAGCCATGAACTAGCGGGGACCGGGGAGCTGTTTTTT. The chain carries TRBV4-1 and TRBJ2-2, with TRBD2 identical over 10 bases. The CDR3 consists of 15 residues. Trimming removed 3 bases from V and 5 bases from J; junction bases left unmatched: 3. Germline V CDR1 and CDR2: MGHRA, YSYEKL.

This clonotype was recorded a few times. CDR3 DNA sequence: TGTGCCAGCAGGAACACTGAAGCTTTCTTT. Amino acids: CASRNTEAFF. The rearrangement links TRBV6-5 to TRBJ1-1; D is unclear. Trimming cost V 6 bases and J 1 base, with 0 bases left between them. The length of the CDR3 is 10 residues. The germline V gene has CDR1 MNHEY and CDR2 SVGAGI.

This clonotype is large within its sample. This chain joins TRBV6-6 and TRBJ2-1; tentatively, D is TRBD1 or TRBD2 (6 bases each). V was pared by 0 bases and J by 4 bases, with 19 bases between. Germline V gene data show CDR1 as MNHNY and CDR2 as SVGAGI (reference sequence). The CDR3 consists of 18 residues. The CDR3: CASSYSREEGGRYNEQFF. The CDR3 region has the DNA TGTGCCAGCAGTTACTCCCGTGAGGAGGGGGGCCGTTACAATGAGCAGTTCTTC.

The chain employs TRBV5-1 and TRBJ1-6; the D gene is possibly TRBD1 (6 bases). V lost 0 bases to trimming and J lost 3 bases, with 10 bases between them. This CDR3 region has 16 residues. Germline lookup yields CDR1 SGHRS and CDR2 YFSETQ. The CDR3 region has the DNA TGCGCCAGCAGCTTGGACAGGGCGGACTATAATTCACCCCTCCACTTT. This translates into CASSLDRADYNSPLHF.

This clonotype was observed a handful of times. The chain is built from TRBV5-5 and TRBJ1-3; tentatively, D is TRBD1 (5 bases). The CDR3 length is 13 residues. Per the germline V gene, CDR1 is SGHKS and CDR2 is YYEKEE (reference sequence). V lost 3 bases and J 5 bases, leaving 9 bases between the germline ends. Here the CDR3 reads CASSYGTRNTIYF. Written as DNA, the CDR3 is TGTGCCAGCAGCTACGGGACCCGAAACACCATATATTTT.

The genes are TRBV5-6 and TRBJ1-4; D is possibly TRBD1 (6 bases). The CDR3 contains 16 residues. V lost 1 base, J lost 0 bases, and 10 bases lay in between. Germline V gene lookup returns CDR1 SGHDT and CDR2 YYEEEE. CDR3 region: CASSLFGGPTNEKLFF. CDR3 sequence (DNA): TGTGCCAGCAGCTTGTTCGGGGGGCCAACTAATGAAAAACTGTTTTTT.

The chain recombines TRBV12-3 or TRBV12-4 with TRBJ2-1; TRBD2 aligns across 9 bases. With V trimmed by 10 bases and J by 7 bases, 11 bases remained unmatched. The CDR3 is made up of 14 amino acids. CDR3 in amino acids: CATQGAGGRNEQFF. CDR3 DNA sequence: TGTGCCACCCAAGGGGCGGGGGGGCGGAATGAGCAGTTCTTC.

This clonotype was counted only a few times. This chain connects TRBV5-4 to TRBJ2-7; the match to TRBD2 covers 11 bases. The CDR3 contains 15 residues. V shed 7 bases, J shed 3 bases, and the junction held 9 bases outside the gene matches. The germline gives CDR1 SGHNT, CDR2 YYREEE (reference sequence). Written as DNA, the CDR3 is TGTGCCAGCCAACCCTCTAGCGGGGGGATCTACGAGCAGTACTTC. As protein: CASQPSSGGIYEQYF.